This T cell receptor beta chain derives from a study of human T cells and chemical hapten exposure. Study at large: On the upper back, patch tests were applied with 0.01% DPC and read at 6 days. TCR yields differed between samples (mainly from small differences in pooled library volume).

CDR1 and CDR2 from the germline V gene are SGHKS and YYEKEE (reference sequence). The CDR3 is 16 amino acids. V dropped 4 bases and J dropped 0 bases, with 13 bases sitting between them. This clonotype was seen many times. Its antigen is not known. Points from the study as a whole: The number of TCRs over 1 in 1000 frequency stayed unchanged after DPC.

Stated time point: patch test 1, 2 weeks after DPC sensitization. As to treatment: therapeutic diphenylcyclopropenone sensitization with weekly scalp DPC. People who gave samples had alopecia, were 18 to 70 years old, and were suitable for DPC. Each CDR3 protein is one row after TCRdb ran MiXCR on the RACE reads. This table has more than 65,000 distinct CDR3 sequences, approximately 8% appearing once. The V and J genes are TRBV5-5 and TRBJ1-4; D is ambiguous. The sequences come from whole blood, collected in connection with sensitization to the hapten diphenylcyclopropenone (DPC). This clonotype was obtained from a woman aged 25 to 45 with alopecia areata. Some clones in this sample may be carry-over from other donors' samples. CDR3 nucleotides: TGTGCCAGCAGCCCCCGAACGGTTACAACTAATGAAAAACTGTTTTTT. Its translation: CASSPRTVTTNEKLFF.